Each of the 15 T cell receptor beta chains below was sequenced from the same sample in a study of OX40 agonist ivuxolimab in advanced cancers. The protocol was immunoSEQ multiplex PCR, while the TCRdb copy is restricted to in-frame clones and leaves out a portion. The sample includes 55,000 to 65,000 clones, around 80% of them seen just once. The sequencing here drew on CD4+ or CD8+ T cells sorted from blood, taken in a trial of the OX40 agonist ivuxolimab. Receptors were obtained from an adult with an advanced solid tumor such as melanoma, head and neck, liver or kidney cancer.

This clone was found a few times. In DNA, the CDR3 is TGTGCCAGCAGCGAACAGGGAGGAAAGCCCCAGCATTTT. This gives the protein CASSEQGGKPQHF. The chain joins TRBV7-2 to TRBJ1-5; tentatively, D is TRBD1 (6 bases). In germline, CDR1 is SGHTA, CDR2 FQGNSA. There are 13 residues in the CDR3. V lost 5 bases, J lost 8 bases, and 13 bases lay in between.

The chain is built from TRBV4-2 and TRBJ1-1, with 10 bases matching TRBD1. This CDR3 spans 16 amino acids. J was trimmed by 3 bases and V by 4 bases; bases with no gene match: 8. Germline CDR1 reads LGHNA; CDR2 reads YNFKEQ. CDR3 sequence reads: CASSPKVGTGDTEAFF. CDR3 coding DNA: TGTGCCAGCAGCCCCAAGGTAGGGACAGGGGACACTGAAGCTTTCTTT.

The V gene is TRBV7-8, the J gene TRBJ1-1; no clear D. V lost 2 bases and J lost 8, with 15 bases in between. The germline gives CDR1 SGHVS, CDR2 FQNEAQ. This CDR3 is 14 amino acids long. The CDR3, as DNA: TGTGCCAGCAGCTTAAGAGCGGCCCGGGAGGAAGCTTTCTTT. Translation gives CASSLRAAREEAFF. Drawing the rest from reference TRBV7-8 and TRBJ1-1, the complete variable domain is GAGVSQSPRYKVAKRGQDVALRCDPISGHVSLFWYQQALGQGPEFLTYFQNEAQLDKSGLPSDRFFAERPEGSVSTLKIQRTQQEDSAVYLCASSLRAAREEAFFGQGTRLTVV.

The chain links TRBV28 to TRBJ2-4, with D possibly matching TRBD1 (6 bases). Looked up from germline, CDR1 is MDHEN and CDR2 is SYDVKM. The CDR3 runs to 14 residues. The germline V and J ends were trimmed by 2 bases and 9 bases, with 14 bases remaining between them. CDR3 nucleotide sequence: TGTGCCAGCAGTTTACAGGGGTTCGAAGGCATTCAGTACTTC. This sequence encodes CASSLQGFEGIQYF.

CDR3 in amino acids: CASSQDQQGIGYTF. The CDR3 coding sequence is TGTGCCAGCAGCCAAGATCAACAGGGGATCGGCTACACCTTC. The V gene is TRBV4-2, the J gene TRBJ1-2; the match to TRBD1 covers 7 bases. The J segment lost 8 bases and the V segment lost 0 bases, leaving 6 bases of the junction unmatched. CDR1 and CDR2 from the germline V gene are LGHNA and YNFKEQ. This CDR3 is 14 amino acids long.

This chain uses TRBV15 with TRBJ2-6; possibly TRBD2 for D (5 bases). V was trimmed by 5 bases and J by 1 base, leaving 9 bases between them. Germline V gene lookup returns CDR1 LNHNV and CDR2 YYDKDF (reference sequence). The CDR3 length is 15 residues. The CDR3 nucleotides read TGTGCCACCAGCCCCCGAGGGTCTGGGGCCAACGTCCTGACTTTC. The encoded protein is CATSPRGSGANVLTF.

The chain joins TRBV7-9 to TRBJ2-1; 10 bases map to TRBD2. Trimming took 2 bases from V and 6 from J; bases not matched to a gene: 7. Germline loops: CDR1 SEHNR, CDR2 FQNEAQ (reference sequence). This CDR3 comprises 16 residues. This CDR3 reads CASSLRSSGSPNEQFF. The CDR3 DNA reads as TGTGCCAGCAGCTTAAGATCTAGCGGGAGTCCCAATGAGCAGTTCTTC.

The chain carries TRBV4-1 and TRBJ2-1, with a possible D match to TRBD2 (6 bases). The germline V gene encodes CDR1 MGHRA and CDR2 YSYEKL. The CDR3 length is 17 residues. Trimming removed 0 bases at V and 5 bases at J, with 17 bases between. CDR3 coding DNA: TGCGCCAGCAGCCAAGATCCTGGAGGGGCTCAGGACAATGAGCAGTTCTTC. This codes for CASSQDPGGAQDNEQFF.

This rearrangement joins TRBV28 to TRBJ2-5; 14 nucleotides match TRBD2. This CDR3 has 18 amino acids. V trimming: 5 bases; J trimming: 2 bases; junction bases outside the gene matches: 10. Per germline, CDR1 MDHEN and CDR2 SYDVKM. This CDR3 is CASSPRTSGRSLQETQYF. DNA of the CDR3: TGTGCCAGCAGTCCGCGGACTAGCGGGAGGAGTCTGCAAGAGACCCAGTACTTC.

The chain's CDR3 is CASSLTRGSGYTF. The CDR3 DNA is TGTGCCAGCAGCTTAACAAGGGGATCTGGCTACACCTTC. This rearrangement joins TRBV7-9 to TRBJ1-2, with D possibly matching TRBD1 (5 bases). Per germline, CDR1 SEHNR and CDR2 FQNEAQ (reference sequence). Deletions cut 2 bases from V and 7 bases from J, with 11 bases between. The CDR3 has 13 amino acids.

CDR3 DNA: TGTGCCAGCAGCCTAGGGACGGAGGGGTCTGAAGCTTTCTTT. Encoded protein: CASSLGTEGSEAFF. The genes are TRBV5-4 and TRBJ1-1; D possibly corresponds to TRBD1 (5 bases). CDR1 and CDR2 (germline): SGHNT, YYREEE (reference sequence). V lost 4 bases, J lost 6 bases, and 16 bases lay in between. The CDR3 is made up of 14 amino acids. Looking up the rest from reference TRBV5-4 and TRBJ1-1 gives the full variable domain: ETGVTQSPTHLIKTRGQQVTLRCSSQSGHNTVSWYQQALGQGPQFIFQYYREEENGRGNFPPRFSGLQFPNYSSELNVNALELDDSALYLCASSLGTEGSEAFFGQGTRLTVV.

This chain connects TRBV11-2 to TRBJ2-1; 9 positions match TRBD1. Per germline, CDR1 SGHAT and CDR2 FQNNGV. J lost 1 base, V lost 1 base, and 5 bases had no gene match. There are 17 residues in the CDR3. As DNA, the CDR3 is TGTGCCAGCAGCTTAGGGACGACAGGGGGTTCCTACAATGAGCAGTTCTTC. Protein: CASSLGTTGGSYNEQFF.

The chain combines TRBV7-9 with TRBJ1-4, with TRBD1 as a possible D gene (5 bases). This CDR3 region has 13 residues. Germline V gives CDR1 SEHNR, CDR2 FQNEAQ (reference sequence). The V and J ends lost 5 bases and 5 bases respectively, with 9 bases between them. The CDR3 protein is CASSRGFNEKLFF. The DNA of the CDR3 is TGTGCCAGCAGCCGGGGGTTCAATGAAAAACTGTTTTTT.

CDR3 DNA: TGTGCCAGCAGCTTAGGCCTAGTAGGTGGAAACACCATATATTTT. Its translation is CASSLGLVGGNTIYF. The chain is built from TRBV7-2 and TRBJ1-3; D gene uncertain. The CDR3 has 15 amino acids. The V and J ends lost 1 base and 3 bases respectively, with 10 bases between them. Germline V gene lookup returns CDR1 SGHTA and CDR2 FQGNSA.

The chain carries TRBV6-5 and TRBJ2-7; 9 nucleotides align to TRBD2. CDR3 length equals 15 residues. The germline V gene has CDR1 MNHEY and CDR2 SVGAGI. V shed 2 bases, J shed 3 bases, and the junction held 5 bases outside the gene matches. The CDR3 loop reads CASSYGVAGVYEQYF. The CDR3 nucleotides read TGTGCCAGCAGTTACGGGGTAGCGGGAGTCTACGAGCAGTACTTC.